Following are 23 T cell receptor beta chains from one sample sequenced in a study of T-cell memory formation after mild COVID-19. TCRdb passed the 5' RACE reads through MiXCR, listing each CDR3 protein once. The sample carries more than 9,500 distinct CDR3 sequences, about 14% recorded once. The sample comprised PBMCs or a T cell subset sorted from them (not recorded which). These receptors came from a man aged 18 to 35 who had mild COVID-19 (a few samples of this study predate the infection). Cell type and time point are not known.

This clonotype was seen at least ten times. V and J are TRBV6-5 and TRBJ2-2, with D tentatively TRBD2 (6 bases). Germline lookup yields CDR1 MNHEY and CDR2 SVGAGI. The CDR3 runs 13 residues. Trimming shortened V by 11 bases and J by 6 bases, and 16 bases separated the two germline ends. The CDR3 nucleotides read TGTGCCGCCAACGGGGGTGATGCCGGGGAGCTGTTTTTT. Amino acids: CAANGGDAGELFF.

This clonotype was counted ten times or more. The CDR3 sequence is CASSYSYGLAKNIQYF. As DNA, the CDR3 is TGTGCCAGCAGTTACTCGTACGGATTAGCCAAAAACATTCAGTACTTC. The chain is built from TRBV6-2 or TRBV6-3 and TRBJ2-4; D gene ambiguous. The V and J ends lost 0 bases and 0 bases respectively, with 9 bases between them. The CDR3 totals 16 residues. Germline assignment: CDR1 MNHEY and CDR2 SVGEGT.

This clonotype was detected only a few times. J is TRBJ2-3 and V is TRBV5-1; TRBD2 aligns across 7 bases. The CDR3 consists of 14 residues. The germline CDR1 and CDR2 sequences are SGHRS and YFSETQ. Trimming removed 0 bases from V and 5 bases from J; junction bases left unmatched: 3. The CDR3 reads CASSLALAVDTQYF. The CDR3 DNA follows: TGCGCCAGCAGCTTGGCGCTAGCGGTAGATACGCAGTATTTT.

This clonotype was seen repeatedly, ten times or more. The rearrangement joins TRBV11-2 to TRBJ2-1; tentatively, D is TRBD2 (6 bases). Germline lookup yields CDR1 SGHAT and CDR2 FQNNGV. The CDR3 has 15 amino acids. Trimming pared 1 base from V and 3 bases from J, leaving 10 bases between. CDR3 DNA sequence: TGTGCCAGCAGCTTAGTACCTAGCGACTACAATGAGCAGTTCTTC. Its translation is CASSLVPSDYNEQFF. The complete variable domain, with remaining parts taken from reference TRBV11-2 and TRBJ2-1, reads EAGVAQSPRYKIIEKRQSVAFWCNPISGHATLYWYQQILGQGPKLLIQFQNNGVVDDSQLPKDRFSAERLKGVDSTLKIQPAKLEDSAVYLCASSLVPSDYNEQFFGPGTRLTVL.

The table lists this clonotype with many counts. CDR3 nucleotides: TGTGCCAGCAGTGCAACAGGGGGCCTTCACTACAATGAGCAGTTCTTC. Translating gives CASSATGGLHYNEQFF. This sequence joins TRBV6-5 and TRBJ2-1, with 9 bases identical to TRBD1. Per the germline V gene, CDR1 is MNHEY and CDR2 is SVGAGI. Trimming took 5 bases from V and 3 from J; bases not matched to a gene: 8. The CDR3 contains 16 residues.

V gene TRBV5-1 combines with J gene TRBJ2-1; possible D gene TRBD2, 7 bases. This CDR3 has 15 residues. The V gene lost 0 bases and the J gene lost 9 bases, with 16 bases spanning the gap. CDR1 SGHRS and CDR2 YFSETQ come from the germline V gene. CDR3 sequence reads: CASSLAVRGLGEQFF. The CDR3 region has the DNA TGCGCCAGCAGCTTGGCGGTGCGGGGGCTGGGTGAGCAGTTCTTC.

V gene TRBV12-3 or TRBV12-4 combines with J gene TRBJ2-3; tentative D call: TRBD2 (6 bases). The CDR3 spans 16 residues. Trimming took off 5 bases at V and 0 bases at J, with 15 bases between the two ends. CDR3 residues: CASSLVPGLSTDTQYF. CDR3 bases: TGTGCCAGCAGTCTCGTCCCCGGACTAAGCACAGATACGCAGTATTTT.

This clonotype was seen ten or more times. The chain combines TRBV4-1 with TRBJ2-2; 7 nucleotides align to TRBD1. With 1 base clipped from V and 3 bases from J, the junction kept 2 bases outside the gene matches. CDR3 length: 15 residues. Germline loops: CDR1 MGHRA, CDR2 YSYEKL. CDR3 coding DNA: TGCGCCAGCAGCCAAGGAGGGGGCTACACCGGGGAGCTGTTTTTT. Translating it yields CASSQGGGYTGELFF.

This clonotype was observed a few times. This chain connects TRBV12-3 or TRBV12-4 to TRBJ1-1; possible D gene TRBD1, 5 bases. The V gene lost 2 bases and the J gene lost 6 bases, with 7 bases spanning the gap. The CDR3 extends over 12 amino acids. The CDR3 DNA follows: TGTGCCAGCAGTTTAACGGGGGCTGAAGCTTTCTTT. Protein product: CASSLTGAEAFF.

This clonotype showed up many times. This chain connects TRBV6-5 to TRBJ2-7, with D perhaps matching TRBD1 (5 bases). CDR3 length equals 15 residues. Germline values: CDR1 MNHEY, CDR2 SVGAGI. Trimming left V 0 bases short and J 7 bases short, with 16 bases between. This CDR3 reads CASSYSNPTVDEQYF. The CDR3 DNA is TGTGCCAGCAGTTACTCGAATCCGACAGTGGATGAGCAGTACTTC.

This clonotype was seen ten or more times. This chain connects TRBV27 to TRBJ1-5, with TRBD1 identical over 7 bases. CDR1 and CDR2 (germline): MNHEY, SMNVEV (reference sequence). The CDR3 spans 14 residues. After removal of 4 bases from V and 1 base from J, the junction contained 1 base not matched to a gene. In DNA, the CDR3 is TGTGCCAGCAGTTCGGACAGGAGCAATCAGCCCCAGCATTTT. It is translated as CASSSDRSNQPQHF.

This clonotype was seen many times. CDR3 DNA sequence: TGCAGCGTTGCGCGGGGGTCCGGGGAGCTGTTTTTT. Encoded protein: CSVARGSGELFF. This chain uses TRBV29-1 with TRBJ2-2, with 7 bases fitting TRBD2. Germline-derived CDR1 and CDR2 are SQVTM and ANQGSEA. The CDR3 is made up of 12 amino acids. The V segment lost 4 bases and the J segment 6 bases; nucleotides outside the gene matches: 2.

This chain connects TRBV12-3 or TRBV12-4 to TRBJ2-7; D unresolved. The CDR3 extends over 11 amino acids. V was shortened by 8 bases and J by 6 bases, with 11 bases between the two germline ends. CDR3 DNA: TGTGCCAGCGGCCGTTCGAGCGAGCAGTACTTC. Its translation is CASGRSSEQYF.

This clonotype was observed at least ten times. The DNA for the CDR3 is TGTGCCAGTAGACAGAGTCTAGCCAAAAACATTCAGTACTTC. The encoded protein is CASRQSLAKNIQYF. The chain carries TRBV2 and TRBJ2-4; the D gene is possibly TRBD1 (5 bases). From germline, CDR1 is SNHLY and CDR2 FYNNEI. The CDR3 runs to 14 residues. Trimming stripped 9 bases from V and 0 bases from J, with 12 bases between.

This clonotype came up many times. DNA of the CDR3: TGTGCCAGCGCGCCTTGGGGCACCCGGTGGGAGCAGTTCTTC. It specifies CASAPWGTRWEQFF. The rearrangement joins TRBV7-2 to TRBJ2-1, with D perhaps matching TRBD1 (5 bases). From germline, CDR1 is SGHTA and CDR2 FQGNSA. Trimming shortened V by 8 bases and J by 10 bases, and 21 bases separated the two germline ends. This CDR3 region has 14 residues. The full variable domain, with the rest looked up from reference TRBV7-2 and TRBJ2-1, is GAGVSQSPSNKVTEKGKDVELRCDPISGHTALYWYRQSLGQGLEFLIYFQGNSAPDKSGLPSDRFSAERTGGSVSTLTIQRTQQEDSAVYLCASAPWGTRWEQFFGPGTRLTVL.

This clonotype was observed at least ten times. V usage is TRBV4-3 and J usage is TRBJ2-7, with unresolved D. The length of the CDR3 is 13 residues. Germline V lookup: CDR1 LGHNA, CDR2 YSLEER. V lost 1 base and J 5 bases, leaving 9 bases between the germline ends. The CDR3 region is CASSQGVGNEQYV. In DNA, the CDR3 is TGCGCCAGCAGCCAAGGAGTAGGGAACGAGCAGTACGTC.

This clonotype was seen ten or more times. The V call is TRBV6-2 or TRBV6-3, the J call TRBJ2-7; 7 bases agree with TRBD2. J was trimmed by 4 bases and V by 6 bases; bases with no gene match: 15. The CDR3 extends over 16 amino acids. Looked up from germline, CDR1 is MNHEY and CDR2 is SVGEGT. In DNA form, the CDR3 reads TGTGCCAGCAGAAGGGGAGGGGCGATTGCCTCATACGAGCAGTACTTC. As protein: CASRRGGAIASYEQYF.

The chain is built from TRBV27 and TRBJ1-6; D not certain. Germline lookup yields CDR1 MNHEY and CDR2 SMNVEV (reference sequence). The CDR3 loop spans 13 amino acids. Trimming cost V 3 bases and J 5 bases, with 5 bases left between them. In nucleotides, the CDR3 is TGTGCCAGCAGTTTCCTCGATAATTCACCCCTCCACTTT. Translating gives CASSFLDNSPLHF.

This clonotype has a handful of counts. The rearrangement joins TRBV6-2 or TRBV6-3 to TRBJ1-2; D is ambiguous. This CDR3 contains 13 residues. The V and J ends lost 2 bases and 4 bases respectively, with 8 bases between them. Germline-derived CDR1 and CDR2 are MNHEY and SVGEGT. The CDR3 loop is CASSYEWSYGYTF. In DNA, the CDR3 is TGTGCCAGCAGTTACGAGTGGAGCTATGGCTACACCTTC.

In nucleotides, the CDR3 is TGTGCCAGCAGCCAAGCGGTTACGCAGTATTTT. This sequence encodes CASSQAVTQYF. V gene TRBV3-1 combines with J gene TRBJ2-3; D gene ambiguous. V shed 1 base and J shed 8 bases, with 4 bases lying between them. Germline loops: CDR1 LGHDT, CDR2 YNNKEL (reference sequence). The CDR3 has 11 residues.

This clonotype was seen more than once but under ten times. The chain combines TRBV11-2 with TRBJ2-1, with 11 bases lining up with TRBD2. The trim removed 9 bases at V and 8 bases at J, leaving 9 bases unmatched. Germline V lookup: CDR1 SGHAT, CDR2 FQNNGV. This CDR3 has 14 amino acids. CDR3 in amino acids: CASSLAGGDYEQFF. The DNA of the CDR3 is TGTGCCAGTTCGCTAGCGGGGGGCGACTATGAGCAGTTCTTC.

The V gene is TRBV6-2 or TRBV6-3, the J gene TRBJ2-1; D is possibly TRBD2 (6 bases). The germline V gene encodes CDR1 MNHEY and CDR2 SVGEGT. This CDR3 spans 16 amino acids. The ends were cut back, 6 bases at V and 0 bases at J, with 15 bases in the middle. In DNA form, the CDR3 reads TGTGCCAGCAGCGACCCGGGAGTCGGCTCCTACAATGAGCAGTTCTTC. It yields the protein CASSDPGVGSYNEQFF.

This clonotype has a handful of counts. The genes are TRBV11-2 and TRBJ2-5; D uncertain. This CDR3 is built from 17 residues. The V gene lost 4 bases and the J gene lost 5 bases, with 23 bases spanning the gap. Germline CDR1 reads SGHAT; CDR2 reads FQNNGV. The CDR3 bases are TGTGCCAGCAGCTATAAAGAGACGGTTCTGGGTGGGGAGACCCAGTACTTC. Translated: CASSYKETVLGGETQYF.